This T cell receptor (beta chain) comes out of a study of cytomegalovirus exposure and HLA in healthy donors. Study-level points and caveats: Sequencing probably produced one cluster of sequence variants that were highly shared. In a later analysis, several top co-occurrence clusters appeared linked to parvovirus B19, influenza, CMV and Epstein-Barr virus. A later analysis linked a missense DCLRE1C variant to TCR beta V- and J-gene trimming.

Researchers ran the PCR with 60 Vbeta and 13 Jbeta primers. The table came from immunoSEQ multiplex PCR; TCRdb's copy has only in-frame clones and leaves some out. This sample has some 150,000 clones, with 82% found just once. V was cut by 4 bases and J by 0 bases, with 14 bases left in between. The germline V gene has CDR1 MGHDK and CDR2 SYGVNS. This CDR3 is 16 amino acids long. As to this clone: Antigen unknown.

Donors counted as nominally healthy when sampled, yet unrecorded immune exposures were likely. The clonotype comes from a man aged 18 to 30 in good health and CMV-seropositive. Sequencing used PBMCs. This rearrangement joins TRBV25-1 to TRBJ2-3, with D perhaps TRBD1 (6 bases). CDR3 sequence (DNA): TGTGCCAGCAGTGCTACACAGGGCCTTAGCACAGATACGCAGTATTTT. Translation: CASSATQGLSTDTQYF.